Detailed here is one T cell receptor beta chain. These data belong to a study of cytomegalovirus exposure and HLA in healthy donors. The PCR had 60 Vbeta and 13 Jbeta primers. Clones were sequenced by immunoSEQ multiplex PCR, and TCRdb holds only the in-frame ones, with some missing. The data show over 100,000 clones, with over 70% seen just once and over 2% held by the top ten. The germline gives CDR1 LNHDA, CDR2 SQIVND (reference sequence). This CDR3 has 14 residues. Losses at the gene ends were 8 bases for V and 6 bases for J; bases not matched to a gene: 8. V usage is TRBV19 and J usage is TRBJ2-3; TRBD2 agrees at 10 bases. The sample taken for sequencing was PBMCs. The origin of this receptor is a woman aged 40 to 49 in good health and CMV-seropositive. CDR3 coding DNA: TGTGCCAGTTTCAGCGGGGGGGCCGATGATACGCAGTATTTT. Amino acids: CASFSGGADDTQYF.